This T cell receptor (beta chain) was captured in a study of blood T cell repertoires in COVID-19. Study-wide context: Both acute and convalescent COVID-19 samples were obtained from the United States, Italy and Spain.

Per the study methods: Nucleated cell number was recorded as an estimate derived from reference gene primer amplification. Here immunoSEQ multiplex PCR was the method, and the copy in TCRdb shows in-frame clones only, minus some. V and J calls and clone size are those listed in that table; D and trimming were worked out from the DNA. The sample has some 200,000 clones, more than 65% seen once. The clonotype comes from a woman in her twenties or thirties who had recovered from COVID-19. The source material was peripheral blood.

In nucleotides, the CDR3 is TGTGCCAGCAGACTCAGGACAGGGTTGGGTGGCTACACCTTC. This codes for CASRLRTGLGGYTF. The chain links TRBV5-6 to TRBJ1-2, with 8 bases fitting TRBD1. This CDR3 is 14 amino acids long. Germline V gene data show CDR1 as SGHDT and CDR2 as YYEEEE. The J segment lost 7 bases and the V segment lost 5 bases, leaving 10 bases of the junction unmatched. Full variable domain (missing parts from reference TRBV5-6 and TRBJ1-2): DAGVTQSPTHLIKTRGQQVTLRCSPKSGHDTVSWYQQALGQGPQFIFQYYEEEERQRGNFPDRFSGHQFPNYSSELNVNALLLGDSALYLCASRLRTGLGGYTFGSGTRLTVV.